This entry concerns a single T cell receptor beta chain. Its antigen is not identified. This entry belongs to a study of cytomegalovirus exposure and HLA in healthy donors. The germline V gene encodes CDR1 SGHTA and CDR2 FQGNSA. CDR3 size: 15 residues. The V gene lost 1 base and the J gene lost 5 bases, with 12 bases spanning the gap. Overall study results and limits: Presence/absence analyses took donor sequencing depth as roughly uniform.

The PCR had 60 Vbeta and 13 Jbeta primers. Profiled with immunoSEQ multiplex PCR; TCRdb holds only in-frame clones, not every one. The sample includes approximately 140,000 clones, about 83% of them seen just once. The V and J genes are TRBV7-2 and TRBJ2-1; tentative D call: TRBD1 (5 bases). The sequenced sample consisted of PBMCs. This sequence originates from a girl aged 2-10 years in good health and CMV-seronegative. CDR3 amino acids: CASSLDSGLNNEQFF. The CDR3 bases are TGTGCCAGCAGCTTAGACTCAGGGCTGAACAATGAGCAGTTCTTC.